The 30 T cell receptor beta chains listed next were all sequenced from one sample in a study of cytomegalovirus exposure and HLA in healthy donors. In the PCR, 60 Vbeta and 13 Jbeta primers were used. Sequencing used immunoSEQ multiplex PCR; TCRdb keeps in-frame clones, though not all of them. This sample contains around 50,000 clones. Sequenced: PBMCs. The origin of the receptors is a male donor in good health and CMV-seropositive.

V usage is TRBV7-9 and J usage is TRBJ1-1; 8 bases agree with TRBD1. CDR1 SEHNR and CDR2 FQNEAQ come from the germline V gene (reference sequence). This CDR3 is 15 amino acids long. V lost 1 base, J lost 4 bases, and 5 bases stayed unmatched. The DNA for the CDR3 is TGTGCCAGCAGCTTAGTACAGGGGGTTTTCACTGAAGCTTTCTTT. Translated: CASSLVQGVFTEAFF. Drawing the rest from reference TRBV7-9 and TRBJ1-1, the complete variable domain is DTGVSQNPRHKITKRGQNVTFRCDPISEHNRLYWYRQTLGQGPEFLTYFQNEAQLEKSRLLSDRFSAERPKGSFSTLEIQRTEQGDSAMYLCASSLVQGVFTEAFFGQGTRLTVV.

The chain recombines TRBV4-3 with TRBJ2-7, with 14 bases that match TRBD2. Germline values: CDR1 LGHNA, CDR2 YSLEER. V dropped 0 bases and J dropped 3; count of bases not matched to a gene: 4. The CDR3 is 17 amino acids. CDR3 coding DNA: TGCGCCAGCAGCCAAGATGCCGGACTAGCGGGGGGCTACGAGCAGTACTTC. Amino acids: CASSQDAGLAGGYEQYF.

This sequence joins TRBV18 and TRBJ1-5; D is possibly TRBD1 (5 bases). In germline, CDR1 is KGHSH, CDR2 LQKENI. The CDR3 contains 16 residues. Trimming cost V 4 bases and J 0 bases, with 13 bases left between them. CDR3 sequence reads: CASSQRQGDSNQPQHF. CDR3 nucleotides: TGTGCCAGCTCACAAAGGCAGGGTGATAGCAATCAGCCCCAGCATTTT.

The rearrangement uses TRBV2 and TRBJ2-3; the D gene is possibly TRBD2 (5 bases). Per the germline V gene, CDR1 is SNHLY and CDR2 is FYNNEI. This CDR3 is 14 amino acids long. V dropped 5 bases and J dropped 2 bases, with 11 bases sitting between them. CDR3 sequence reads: CASSSLGTTDTQYF. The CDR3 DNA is TGTGCCAGCAGTTCACTAGGAACCACAGATACGCAGTATTTT.

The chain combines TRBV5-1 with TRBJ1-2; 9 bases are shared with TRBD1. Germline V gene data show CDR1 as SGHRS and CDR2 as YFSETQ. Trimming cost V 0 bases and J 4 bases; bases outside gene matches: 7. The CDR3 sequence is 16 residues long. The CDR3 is CASSLEDRGFSYGYTF. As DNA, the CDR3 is TGCGCCAGCAGCTTGGAGGACAGGGGTTTTAGCTATGGCTACACCTTC. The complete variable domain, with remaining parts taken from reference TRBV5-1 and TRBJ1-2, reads KAGVTQTPRYLIKTRGQQVTLSCSPISGHRSVSWYQQTPGQGLQFLFEYFSETQRNKGNFPGRFSGRQFSNSRSEMNVSTLELGDSALYLCASSLEDRGFSYGYTFGSGTRLTVV.

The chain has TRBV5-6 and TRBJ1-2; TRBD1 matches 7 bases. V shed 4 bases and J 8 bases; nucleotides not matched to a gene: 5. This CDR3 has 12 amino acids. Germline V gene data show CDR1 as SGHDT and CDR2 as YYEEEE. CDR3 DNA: TGTGCCAGCAGCCGACAGGGCGACGGCTACACCTTC. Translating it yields CASSRQGDGYTF.

CDR3 coding DNA: TGTGCCAGCAGCTCCCGACTCGGACACAGCACAGATACGCAGTATTTT. Its protein is CASSSRLGHSTDTQYF. The V gene is TRBV13, the J gene TRBJ2-3, with D perhaps TRBD1 (5 bases). The CDR3 contains 16 residues. The V gene lost 4 bases and the J gene lost 0 bases, with 14 bases spanning the gap. Germline V gene data show CDR1 as PRHDT and CDR2 as FYEKMQ (reference sequence). Combining the CDR3 with reference TRBV13 and TRBJ2-3 gives the whole variable domain AAGVIQSPRHLIKEKRETATLKCYPIPRHDTVYWYQQGPGQDPQFLISFYEKMQSDKGSIPDRFSAQQFSDYHSELNMSSLELGDSALYFCASSSRLGHSTDTQYFGPGTRLTVL.

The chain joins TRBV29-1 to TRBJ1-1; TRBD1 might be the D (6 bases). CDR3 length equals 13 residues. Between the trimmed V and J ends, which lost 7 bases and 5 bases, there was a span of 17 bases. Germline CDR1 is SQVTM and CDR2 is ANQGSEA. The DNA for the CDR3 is TGCAGCGGGAGGGGGGGGGCGCGAACTGAAGCTTTCTTT. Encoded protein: CSGRGGARTEAFF.

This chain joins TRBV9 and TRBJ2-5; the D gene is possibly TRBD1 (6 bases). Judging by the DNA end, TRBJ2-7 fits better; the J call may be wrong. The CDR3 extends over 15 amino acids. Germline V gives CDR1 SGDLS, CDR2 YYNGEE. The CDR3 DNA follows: TGTGCCAGCAGCCCACCAGACAGGAGTCCACACGAGCAGTACTTC. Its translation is CASSPPDRSPHEQYF.

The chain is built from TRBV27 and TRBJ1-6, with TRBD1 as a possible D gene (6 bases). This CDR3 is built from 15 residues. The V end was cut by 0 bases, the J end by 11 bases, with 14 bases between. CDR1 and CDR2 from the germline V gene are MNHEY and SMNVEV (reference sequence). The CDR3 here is CASSLSPAGDPPLHF. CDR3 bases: TGTGCCAGCAGTTTATCACCGGCAGGGGATCCACCCCTCCACTTT.

The CDR3 DNA reads as TGTGCCAGCAGCCAAGATTCGGAGGGGGAGGGCACTGAAGCTTTCTTT. This sequence encodes CASSQDSEGEGTEAFF. The genes are TRBV4-2 and TRBJ1-1, with D perhaps TRBD1 (6 bases). This CDR3 is built from 16 residues. Trimming took 0 bases from V and 4 from J, leaving 15 bases between them. Looked up from germline, CDR1 is LGHNA and CDR2 is YNFKEQ.

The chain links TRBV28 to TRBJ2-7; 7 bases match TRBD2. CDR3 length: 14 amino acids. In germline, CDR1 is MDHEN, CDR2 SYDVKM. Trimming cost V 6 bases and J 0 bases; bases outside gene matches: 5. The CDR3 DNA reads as TGTGCCAGCAGACCCTCGGGGGGCTCCTACGAGCAGTACTTC. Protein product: CASRPSGGSYEQYF.

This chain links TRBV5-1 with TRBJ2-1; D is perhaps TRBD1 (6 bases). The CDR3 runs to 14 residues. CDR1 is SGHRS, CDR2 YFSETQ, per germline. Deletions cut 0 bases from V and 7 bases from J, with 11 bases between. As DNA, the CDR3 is TGCGCCAGCAGCTTGGCAACAGGGTTGAATGAGCAGTTCTTC. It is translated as CASSLATGLNEQFF.

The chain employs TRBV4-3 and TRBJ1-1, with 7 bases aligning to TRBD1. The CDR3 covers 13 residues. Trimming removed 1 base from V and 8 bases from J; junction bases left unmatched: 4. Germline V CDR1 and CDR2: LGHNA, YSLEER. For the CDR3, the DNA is TGCGCCAGCAGCCAAGTTGGGACAGCCGAAGCTTTCTTT. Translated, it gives CASSQVGTAEAFF.

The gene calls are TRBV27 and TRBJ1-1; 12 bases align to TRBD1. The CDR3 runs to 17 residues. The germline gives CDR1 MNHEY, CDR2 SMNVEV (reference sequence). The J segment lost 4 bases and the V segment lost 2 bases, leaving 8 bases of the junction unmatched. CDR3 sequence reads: CASSLRAGQGAGTEAFF. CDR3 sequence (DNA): TGTGCCAGCAGTTTAAGGGCGGGACAGGGGGCTGGCACTGAAGCTTTCTTT.

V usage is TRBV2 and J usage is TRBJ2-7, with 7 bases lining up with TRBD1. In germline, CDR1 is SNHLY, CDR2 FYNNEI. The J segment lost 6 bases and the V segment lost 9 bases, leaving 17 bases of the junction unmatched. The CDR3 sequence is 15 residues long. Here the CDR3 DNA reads TGTGCCAGTACCACCGGGACAGCCTTTTTCCTCGAGCAGTACTTC. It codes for CASTTGTAFFLEQYF. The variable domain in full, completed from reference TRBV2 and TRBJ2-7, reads EPEVTQTPSHQVTQMGQEVILRCVPISNHLYFYWYRQILGQKVEFLVSFYNNEISEKSEIFDDQFSVERPDGSNFTLKIRSTKLEDSAMYFCASTTGTAFFLEQYFGPGTRLTVT.

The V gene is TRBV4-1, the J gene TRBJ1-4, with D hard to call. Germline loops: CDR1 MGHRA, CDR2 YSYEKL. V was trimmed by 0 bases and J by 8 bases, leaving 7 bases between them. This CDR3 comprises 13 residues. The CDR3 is CASSQEVGEKLFF. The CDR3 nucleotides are TGCGCCAGCAGCCAAGAAGTGGGCGAAAAACTGTTTTTT.

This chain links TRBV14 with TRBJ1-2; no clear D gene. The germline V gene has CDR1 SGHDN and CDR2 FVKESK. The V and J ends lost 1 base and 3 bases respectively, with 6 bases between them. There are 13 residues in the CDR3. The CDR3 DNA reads TGTGCCAGCAGCCAAGCCGGGGACTATGGCTACACCTTC. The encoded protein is CASSQAGDYGYTF.

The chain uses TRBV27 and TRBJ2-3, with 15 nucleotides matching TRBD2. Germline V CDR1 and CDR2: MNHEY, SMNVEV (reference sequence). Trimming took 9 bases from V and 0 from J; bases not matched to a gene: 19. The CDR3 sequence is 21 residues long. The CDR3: CARTTRLCGLAGGHSTDTQYF. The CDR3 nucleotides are TGTGCCAGGACAACTCGTTTATGTGGACTAGCGGGGGGGCATAGCACAGATACGCAGTATTTT.

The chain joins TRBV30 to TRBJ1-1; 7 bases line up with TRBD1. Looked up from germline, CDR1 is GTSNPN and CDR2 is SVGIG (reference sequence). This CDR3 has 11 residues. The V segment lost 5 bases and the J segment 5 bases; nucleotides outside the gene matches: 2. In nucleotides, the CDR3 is TGTGCCTGGGAACAGGGGACTGAAGCTTTCTTT. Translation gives CAWEQGTEAFF.

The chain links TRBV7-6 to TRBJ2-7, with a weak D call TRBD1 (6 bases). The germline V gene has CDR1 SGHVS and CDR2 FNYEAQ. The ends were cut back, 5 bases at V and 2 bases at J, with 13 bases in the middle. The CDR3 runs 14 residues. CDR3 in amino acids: CASSPMTGPYEQYF. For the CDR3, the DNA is TGTGCCAGCAGCCCCATGACAGGTCCCTACGAGCAGTACTTC.

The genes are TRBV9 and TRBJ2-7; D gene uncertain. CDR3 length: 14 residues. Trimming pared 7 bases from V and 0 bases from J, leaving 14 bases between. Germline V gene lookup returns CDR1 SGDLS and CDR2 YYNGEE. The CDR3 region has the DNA TGTGCCAGCGCGCCCTGGTCCGTCTCCTACGAGCAGTACTTC. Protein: CASAPWSVSYEQYF.

The CDR3, as DNA: TGTGCCAGCAGTGAGAGACAGGGGAGCAATCAGCCCCAGCATTTT. Its translation is CASSERQGSNQPQHF. V usage is TRBV2 and J usage is TRBJ1-5; 8 bases line up with TRBD1. Germline lookup yields CDR1 SNHLY and CDR2 FYNNEI. The junction had 2 bases not matched to a gene; V was cut back by 3 bases and J by 1 base. The CDR3 totals 15 residues.

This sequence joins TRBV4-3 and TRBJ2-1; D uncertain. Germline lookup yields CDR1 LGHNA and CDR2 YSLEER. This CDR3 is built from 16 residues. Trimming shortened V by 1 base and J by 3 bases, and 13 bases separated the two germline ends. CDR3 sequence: CASSQASGSHYNEQFF. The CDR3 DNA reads TGCGCCAGCAGCCAAGCTTCCGGGTCCCACTACAATGAGCAGTTCTTC.

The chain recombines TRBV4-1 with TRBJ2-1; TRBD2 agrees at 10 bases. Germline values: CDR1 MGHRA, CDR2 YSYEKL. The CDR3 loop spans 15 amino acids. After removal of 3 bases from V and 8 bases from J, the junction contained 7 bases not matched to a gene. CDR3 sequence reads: CASSQPERGGHEQFF. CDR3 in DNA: TGCGCCAGCAGCCAGCCGGAGCGGGGGGGCCATGAGCAGTTCTTC.

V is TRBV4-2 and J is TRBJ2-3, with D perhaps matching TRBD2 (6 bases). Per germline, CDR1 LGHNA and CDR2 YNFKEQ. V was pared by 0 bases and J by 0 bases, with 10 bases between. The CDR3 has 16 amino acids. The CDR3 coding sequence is TGTGCCAGCAGCCAAGATCTAGGGACTAGCACAGATACGCAGTATTTT. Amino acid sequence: CASSQDLGTSTDTQYF.

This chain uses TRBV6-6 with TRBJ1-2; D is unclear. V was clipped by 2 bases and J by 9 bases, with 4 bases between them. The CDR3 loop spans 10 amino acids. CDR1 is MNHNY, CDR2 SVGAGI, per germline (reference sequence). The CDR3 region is CASSYRSYTF. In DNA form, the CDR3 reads TGTGCCAGCAGTTACCGTAGCTACACCTTC.

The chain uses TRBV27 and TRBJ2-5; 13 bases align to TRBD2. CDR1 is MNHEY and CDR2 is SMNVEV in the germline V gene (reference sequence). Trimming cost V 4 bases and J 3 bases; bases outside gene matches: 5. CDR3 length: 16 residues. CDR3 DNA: TGTGCCAGCAGTTCCTGGGGACTAGCGGGAAAAGAGACCCAGTACTTC. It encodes CASSSWGLAGKETQYF.

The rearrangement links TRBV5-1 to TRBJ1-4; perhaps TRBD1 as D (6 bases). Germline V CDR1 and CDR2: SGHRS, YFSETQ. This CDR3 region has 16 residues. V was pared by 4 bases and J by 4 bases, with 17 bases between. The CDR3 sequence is CASSPTGSSLNEKLFF. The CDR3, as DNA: TGCGCCAGCAGCCCCACAGGGTCCAGCCTTAATGAAAAACTGTTTTTT.

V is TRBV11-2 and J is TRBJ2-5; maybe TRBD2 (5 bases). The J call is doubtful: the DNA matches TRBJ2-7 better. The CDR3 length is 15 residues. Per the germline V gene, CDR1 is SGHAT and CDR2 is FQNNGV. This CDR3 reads CASSLARGNSYEQYF. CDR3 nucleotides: TGTGCCAGCAGCTTAGCGCGAGGGAACTCCTACGAGCAGTACTTC.